This T cell receptor (beta chain) was captured by sequencing in a study of cytomegalovirus exposure and HLA in healthy donors. Across the study: Earlier, 90 million to 140 million unique TCR beta sequences were recovered from roughly 170 million T cells by an analysis.

The PCR contained 60 Vbeta and 13 Jbeta primers. This table comes from immunoSEQ multiplex PCR, and its TCRdb copy is limited to in-frame clones, with some not included. The sample yields about 200,000 clones, less than 90% seen once. Germline V lookup: CDR1 SGHDT, CDR2 YYEEEE. The V segment lost 4 bases and the J segment 7 bases; nucleotides outside the gene matches: 2. The CDR3 has 13 amino acids. About this clone itself: The antigen remains undetermined.

Though probably carrying unrecorded immune exposures, donors were nominally healthy at sampling. Study-level points and caveats: Most subjects' HLA-A and HLA-B alleles were reportedly predicted from TCR beta sequences.

The sequenced material came from PBMCs. This clonotype was sampled from a woman aged 30 to 39 in good health and CMV-seronegative. This rearrangement joins TRBV5-6 to TRBJ1-5; 10 bases map to TRBD1. CDR3 coding DNA: TGTGCCAGCAGCAGGACAGGGGGGCAGCCCCAGCATTTT. Its protein is CASSRTGGQPQHF.